This T cell receptor beta chain was captured by sequencing in a study of blood T cell repertoires in COVID-19. The assay was immunoSEQ multiplex PCR, and TCRdb's table has in-frame clones only and misses some. The data show roughly 92,000 clones, with around 90% seen just once and approximately 4% held by the top ten. With V trimmed by 4 bases and J by 4 bases, 2 bases remained unmatched. Germline lookup yields CDR1 SGHRS and CDR2 YFSETQ. There are 15 residues in the CDR3. The source is an elderly woman with active or convalescent COVID-19. This rearrangement joins TRBV5-1 to TRBJ1-6, with TRBD1 matching 10 bases. Sequencing was carried out using peripheral blood. DNA for the CDR3: TGCGCCAGCAGCCTGGACAGGGGGTATAATTCACCCCTCCACTTT. This codes for CASSLDRGYNSPLHF.